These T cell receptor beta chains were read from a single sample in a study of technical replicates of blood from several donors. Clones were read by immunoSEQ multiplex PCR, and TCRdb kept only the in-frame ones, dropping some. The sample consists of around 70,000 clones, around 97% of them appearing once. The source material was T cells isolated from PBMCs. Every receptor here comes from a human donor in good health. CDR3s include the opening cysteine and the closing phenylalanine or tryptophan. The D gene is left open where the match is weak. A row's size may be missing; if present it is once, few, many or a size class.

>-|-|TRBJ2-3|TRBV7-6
CASSLSTSQADTQYF
TGTGCCAGCAGCTTATCCACTAGTCAGGCAGATACGCAGTATTTT
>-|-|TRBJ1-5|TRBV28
CASSFYRDSNQPQHF
TGTGCCAGCAGTTTTTACAGGGACAGCAATCAGCCCCAGCATTTT
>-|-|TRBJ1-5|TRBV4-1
CASSQDSGDQPQHF
TGCGCCAGCAGCCAAGATTCAGGGGATCAGCCCCAGCATTTT
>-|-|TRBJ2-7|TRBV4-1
CASSPPLGEAVNEQYF
TGCGCCAGCAGCCCTCCCCTAGGGGAGGCGGTCAACGAGCAGTACTTC
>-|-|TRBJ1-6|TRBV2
CASRPSGGGSPLHF
TGTGCCAGCAGACCCTCCGGGGGGGGATCACCCCTCCACTTT
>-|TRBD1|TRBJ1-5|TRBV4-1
CASSQEGQGYNQPQHF
TGCGCCAGCAGCCAAGAGGGACAGGGATACAATCAGCCCCAGCATTTT
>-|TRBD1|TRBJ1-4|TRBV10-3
CAISDRTGVEKLFF
TGTGCCATCAGTGACCGGACAGGGGTAGAAAAACTGTTTTTT
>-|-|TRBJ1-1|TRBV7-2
CASSWGHQNTEAFF
TGTGCCAGCAGCTGGGGACATCAGAACACTGAAGCTTTCTTT
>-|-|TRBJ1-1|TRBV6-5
CASSYFQDSSGEAFF
TGTGCCAGCAGTTACTTCCAGGACAGCTCAGGGGAAGCTTTCTTT
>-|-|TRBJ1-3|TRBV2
CASRTASGNTIYF
TGTGCCAGCCGGACAGCCTCTGGAAACACCATATATTTT
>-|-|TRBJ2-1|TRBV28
CAIRPGTLFDPYNEQFF
TGTGCCATTCGTCCAGGTACCCTCTTTGACCCCTACAATGAGCAGTTCTTC
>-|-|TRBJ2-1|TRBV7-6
CASSLRWGLDYNEQFF
TGTGCCAGCAGCTTACGTTGGGGGCTTGACTACAATGAGCAGTTCTTC
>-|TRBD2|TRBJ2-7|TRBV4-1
CASSQGSSGALYEQYF
TGCGCCAGCAGCCAAGGCTCTAGCGGGGCGCTCTACGAGCAGTACTTC
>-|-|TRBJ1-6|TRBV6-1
CASSEATTSSYNSPLHF
TGTGCCAGCAGTGAAGCGACCACTAGCTCCTATAATTCACCCCTCCACTTT
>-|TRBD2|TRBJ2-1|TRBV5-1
CASSPGLAGVLVEQFF
TGCGCCAGCAGCCCCGGACTAGCGGGAGTTTTGGTTGAGCAGTTCTTC
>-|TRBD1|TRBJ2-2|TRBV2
CASSSGQGSFNTGELFF
TGTGCCAGCAGTTCGGGACAGGGGTCCTTTAACACCGGGGAGCTGTTTTTT
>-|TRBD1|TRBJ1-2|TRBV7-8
CASAGTGSNYGYTF
TGTGCCAGCGCAGGGACAGGATCTAACTATGGCTACACCTTC
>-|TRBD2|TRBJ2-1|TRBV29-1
CSVVSLAGNEQFF
TGCAGCGTTGTTTCGCTAGCGGGCAATGAGCAGTTCTTC
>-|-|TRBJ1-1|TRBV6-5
CASSYSSRGGTEAFF
TGTGCCAGCAGTTACTCCAGCAGGGGCGGCACTGAAGCTTTCTTT
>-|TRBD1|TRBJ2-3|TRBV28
CASSAVRDRSHPVTDTQYF
TGTGCCAGCAGTGCTGTCCGGGACAGGTCTCACCCGGTCACAGATACGCAGTATTTT
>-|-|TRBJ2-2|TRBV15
CATERETGELFF
TGTGCCACCGAGAGGGAGACCGGGGAGCTGTTTTTT
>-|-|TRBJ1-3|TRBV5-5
CASSYQGLGNTIYF
TGTGCCAGCAGCTATCAGGGACTTGGAAACACCATATATTTT
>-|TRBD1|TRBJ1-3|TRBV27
CASSDRGPGNTIYF
TGTGCCAGCAGCGACAGGGGGCCTGGAAACACCATATATTTT
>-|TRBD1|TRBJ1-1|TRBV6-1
CASSEASGQVRAFF
TGTGCCAGCAGTGAAGCGTCAGGACAGGTGAGGGCTTTCTTT
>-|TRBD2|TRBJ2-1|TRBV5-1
CASSLELAEYNEQFF
TGCGCCAGCAGCTTGGAACTAGCGGAGTACAATGAGCAGTTCTTC
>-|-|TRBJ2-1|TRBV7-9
CASSYVEGLKQFF
TGTGCCAGCAGCTATGTGGAGGGTCTAAAGCAGTTCTTC
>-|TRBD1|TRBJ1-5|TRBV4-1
CASSRPGQGPQPQHF
TGCGCCAGCAGCCGACCGGGACAGGGACCTCAGCCCCAGCATTTT
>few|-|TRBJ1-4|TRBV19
CASSISSNEKLFF
TGTGCCAGTAGTATATCCAGTAATGAAAAACTGTTTTTT
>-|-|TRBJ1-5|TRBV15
CATGEQSGNQPQHF
TGTGCCACCGGAGAGCAGTCGGGGAATCAGCCCCAGCATTTT
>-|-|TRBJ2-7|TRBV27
CASSQKTGSYEQYF
TGTGCCAGCAGTCAGAAGACAGGTTCCTACGAGCAGTACTTC
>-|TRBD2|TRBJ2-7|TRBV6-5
CASSLAGGLSYEQYF
TGTGCCAGCAGCCTAGCGGGGGGTCTCTCCTACGAGCAGTACTTC
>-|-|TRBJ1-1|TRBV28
CASSPTRNTEAFF
TGTGCCAGCAGTCCGACAAGGAACACTGAAGCTTTCTTT
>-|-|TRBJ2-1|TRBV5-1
CASSLVSGVNEQFF
TGCGCCAGCAGCTTGGTATCGGGTGTAAATGAGCAGTTCTTC
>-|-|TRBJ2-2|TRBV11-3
CASSSGRGTGELFF
TGTGCCAGCAGCTCGGGCAGGGGCACCGGGGAGCTGTTTTTT
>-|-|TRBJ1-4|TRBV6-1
CASRTGPNEKLFF
TGTGCCAGCAGAACAGGCCCGAATGAAAAACTGTTTTTT
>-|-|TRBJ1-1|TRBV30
CAWSLNTGPPFF
TGTGCCTGGAGCTTAAATACAGGCCCTCCTTTCTTT
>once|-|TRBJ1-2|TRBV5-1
CASSLEGGGDDYGYTF
TGCGCCAGCAGCTTGGAAGGCGGGGGAGACGACTATGGCTACACCTTC
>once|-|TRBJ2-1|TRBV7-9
CASSWDFGFNEQFF
TGTGCCAGCAGCTGGGACTTCGGTTTCAATGAGCAGTTCTTC
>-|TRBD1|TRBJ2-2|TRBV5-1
CASSTGTATTGELFF
TGCGCCAGCAGCACCGGGACAGCGACCACCGGGGAGCTGTTTTTT
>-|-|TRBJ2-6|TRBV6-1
CAVQKSGANVLTF
TGTGCCGTACAGAAATCTGGGGCCAACGTCCTGACTTTC
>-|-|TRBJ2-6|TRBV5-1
CASSGTPSGANVLTF
TGCGCCAGCAGCGGCACACCTTCTGGGGCCAACGTCCTGACTTTC
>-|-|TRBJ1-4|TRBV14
CASSPTDEKLFF
TGTGCCAGCAGCCCTACGGATGAAAAACTGTTTTTT
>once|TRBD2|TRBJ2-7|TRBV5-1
CASSWPSGQVSSASYEQYF
TGCGCCAGCAGCTGGCCTAGCGGCCAAGTTTCCTCCGCCTCGTACGAGCAGTACTTC
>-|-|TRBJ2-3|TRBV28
CASSFSAQGTDTQYF
TGTGCCAGCAGTTTTAGCGCACAGGGAACAGATACGCAGTATTTT
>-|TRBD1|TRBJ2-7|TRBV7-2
CASSPWTGPYEQYF
TGTGCCAGCAGCCCATGGACAGGGCCCTACGAGCAGTACTTC
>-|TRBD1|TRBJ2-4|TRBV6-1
CASQHGTGNDIQYF
TGTGCCAGTCAACATGGGACAGGGAATGACATTCAGTACTTC
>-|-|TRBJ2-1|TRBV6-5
CASSLSLSSYNEQFF
TGTGCCAGCAGTCTTTCCCTGAGCTCCTACAATGAGCAGTTCTTC
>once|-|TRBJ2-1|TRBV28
CASSFSVIEQFF
TGTGCCAGCAGTTTCTCGGTGATCGAGCAGTTCTTC
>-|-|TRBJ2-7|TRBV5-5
CASEGVGSEVQWQYF
TGTGCCAGTGAGGGGGTGGGGTCCGAAGTTCAATGGCAGTACTTC
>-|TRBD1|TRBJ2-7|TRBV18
CASSRIGTGTYEQYF
TGTGCCAGCTCACGGATTGGGACAGGGACCTACGAGCAGTACTTC